The clone carrying this T cell receptor beta chain appeared a single time. Profiled with immunoSEQ multiplex PCR; TCRdb holds only in-frame clones, not every one. The profile shows around 120,000 clones, about 90% of them singletons. This specimen belongs to a study of control samples from healthy donors and cancer patients. CDR1 is MNHEY, CDR2 SVGAGI, per germline. This CDR3 region has 15 residues. Trimming cost V 4 bases and J 4 bases, with 16 bases left between them. Sequenced: blood. This sequence originates from a man aged 55 to 70 in good health. The chain uses TRBV6-5 and TRBJ2-5; either TRBD1 or TRBD2 may supply D (5 bases each). The CDR3 DNA reads as TGTGCCAGCAGTTTGACTAAAGGGGTGGCAGAGACCCAGTACTTC. This codes for CASSLTKGVAETQYF.